These 6 T cell receptor beta chains came from one sample sequenced in a study of T-cell reconstitution after alpha-beta-depleted transplantation in children. During its preparation, the TCRbeta library received unique molecular identifiers. TCRdb re-derived calls from the PCR reads in MiXCR, one entry per CDR3 protein. Counted here are 200,000 to 250,000 distinct CDR3 sequences, around 12% occurring once; the ten biggest clones make up roughly 2.6%. Sample: PBMCs from the stem cell graft donor, taken from the stem cell graft. The receptor source for this set is a human donor who donated a stem cell graft to a child with acute lymphoblastic leukemia.

About this clonotype itself: One base away lies a much larger clone, so this may be a sequencing read error. The chain links TRBV12-3 or TRBV12-4 to TRBJ2-1; TRBD2 agrees at 7 bases. This CDR3 comprises 15 residues. V shed 6 bases, J shed 0 bases, and the junction held 5 bases outside the gene matches. Written as DNA, the CDR3 is TGTGCCAGCAGGACTAGCAAGAGCTCCTACAATGAGCAGTTCTTC. Its translation is CASRTSKSSYNEQFF.

This clonotype was counted at least ten times. The chain couples TRBV7-9 to TRBJ2-2, with a tentative D call TRBD2 (6 bases). Germline values: CDR1 SEHNR, CDR2 FQNEAQ (reference sequence). V dropped 7 bases and J dropped 3 bases, with 18 bases sitting between them. This CDR3 region has 16 residues. CDR3 DNA sequence: TGTGCCAGCACCTATCCGATGGGGGAGGACACCGGGGAGCTGTTTTTT. Translation gives CASTYPMGEDTGELFF. The full variable domain, its missing parts supplied by reference TRBV7-9 and TRBJ2-2, is DTGVSQNPRHKITKRGQNVTFRCDPISEHNRLYWYRQTLGQGPEFLTYFQNEAQLEKSRLLSDRFSAERPKGSFSTLEIQRTEQGDSAMYLCASTYPMGEDTGELFFGEGSRLTVL.

This chain connects TRBV9 to TRBJ2-5, with a tentative D call TRBD2 (5 bases). In germline, CDR1 is SGDLS, CDR2 YYNGEE. Between the trimmed V and J ends, which lost 0 bases and 5 bases, there was a span of 14 bases. The CDR3 covers 15 residues. CDR3 in DNA: TGTGCCAGCAGCGTAGGGGAGTTATTGTCGGAGACCCAGTACTTC. Amino acids: CASSVGELLSETQYF.

This clonotype has ten or more counts. The chain combines TRBV9 with TRBJ2-1; 7 nucleotides line up with TRBD2. V lost 3 bases and J lost 0; bases outside the gene matches: 6. The CDR3 runs to 16 residues. Germline V gene data show CDR1 as SGDLS and CDR2 as YYNGEE. DNA of the CDR3: TGTGCCAGCAGCGCGGGAGGAAGGAGCTCCTACAATGAGCAGTTCTTC. It translates to CASSAGGRSSYNEQFF.

The rearrangement uses TRBV7-8 and TRBJ2-7, with D possibly called TRBD1 or TRBD2 (5 bases each). CDR1 and CDR2 (germline): SGHVS, FQNEAQ. Trimming shortened V by 5 bases and J by 4 bases, and 15 bases separated the two germline ends. The CDR3 is 14 residues long. CDR3 protein: CASSPWDRPYEQYF. DNA of the CDR3: TGTGCCAGCAGCCCATGGGACCGACCGTACGAGCAGTACTTC.

The rearrangement joins TRBV5-1 to TRBJ1-6; D is unresolved. V lost 0 bases, J lost 12 bases, and 16 bases lay in between. Germline CDR1 SGHRS, CDR2 YFSETQ. This CDR3 contains 15 residues. The CDR3 loop reads CASSLADGRIGPLHF. CDR3 in DNA: TGCGCCAGCAGCTTGGCCGACGGGCGTATTGGACCCCTCCACTTT.